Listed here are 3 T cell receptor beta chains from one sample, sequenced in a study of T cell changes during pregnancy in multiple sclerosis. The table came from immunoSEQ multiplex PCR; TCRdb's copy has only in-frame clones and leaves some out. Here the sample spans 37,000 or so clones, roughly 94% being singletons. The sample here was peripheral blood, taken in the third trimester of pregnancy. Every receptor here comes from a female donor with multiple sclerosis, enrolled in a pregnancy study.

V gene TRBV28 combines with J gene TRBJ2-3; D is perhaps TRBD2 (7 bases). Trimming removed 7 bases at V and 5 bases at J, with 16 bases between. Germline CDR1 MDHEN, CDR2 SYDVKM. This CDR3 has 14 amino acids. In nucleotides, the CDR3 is TGTGCCAGCAATAGGGGGGGCCAACGAGATACGCAGTATTTT. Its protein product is CASNRGGQRDTQYF.

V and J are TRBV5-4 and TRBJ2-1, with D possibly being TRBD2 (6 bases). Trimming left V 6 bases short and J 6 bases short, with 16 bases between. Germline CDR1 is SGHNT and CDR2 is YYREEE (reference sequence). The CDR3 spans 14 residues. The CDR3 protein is CASKRLAVPNEQFF. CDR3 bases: TGTGCCAGCAAAAGATTAGCGGTTCCCAATGAGCAGTTCTTC.

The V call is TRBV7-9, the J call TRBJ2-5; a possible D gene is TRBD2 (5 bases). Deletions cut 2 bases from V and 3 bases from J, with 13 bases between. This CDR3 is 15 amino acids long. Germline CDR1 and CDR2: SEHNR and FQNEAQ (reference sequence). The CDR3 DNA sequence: TGTGCCAGCAGCTTACAGAGGGCAGGAGAAGAGACCCAGTACTTC. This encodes CASSLQRAGEETQYF.